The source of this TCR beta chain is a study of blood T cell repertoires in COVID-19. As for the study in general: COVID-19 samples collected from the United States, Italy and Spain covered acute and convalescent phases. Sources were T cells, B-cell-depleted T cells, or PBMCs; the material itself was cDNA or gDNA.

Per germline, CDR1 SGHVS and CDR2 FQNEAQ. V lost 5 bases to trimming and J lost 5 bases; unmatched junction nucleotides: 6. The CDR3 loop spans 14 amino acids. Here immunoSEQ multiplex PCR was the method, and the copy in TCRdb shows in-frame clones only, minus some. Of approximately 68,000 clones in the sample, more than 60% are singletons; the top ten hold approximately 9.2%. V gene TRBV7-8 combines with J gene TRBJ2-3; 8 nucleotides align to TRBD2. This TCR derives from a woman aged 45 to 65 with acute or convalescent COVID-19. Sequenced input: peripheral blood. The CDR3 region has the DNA TGTGCCAGCAGCCTACTAGCGGCCCGAGATACGCAGTATTTT. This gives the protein CASSLLAARDTQYF.